Following are 16 T cell receptor beta chains from one sample sequenced in a study of T-cell memory formation after mild COVID-19. TCRdb recomputed calls from the 5' RACE reads with MiXCR, one row per CDR3 protein. The table lists approximately 300,000 distinct CDR3 sequences, less than 20% of them singletons. Material for sequencing was PBMCs or a T cell subset sorted from them (not recorded which). These receptors all stem from a man aged 18 to 29 who had mild COVID-19 (a few samples of this study predate the infection). Cell type and time point are not known.

The chain couples TRBV3-1 to TRBJ2-3, with 11 positions matching TRBD2. Germline CDR1 is LGHDT and CDR2 is YNNKEL (reference sequence). This CDR3 has 15 amino acids. The trim removed 4 bases at V and 8 bases at J, leaving 8 bases unmatched. This CDR3 reads CASSPLSGGVGTQYF. The CDR3 DNA sequence: TGTGCCAGCAGCCCCCTTAGCGGGGGGGTCGGTACGCAGTATTTT.

CDR3 nucleotides: TGTGCCAGTAGTTTCGGACTAGCGGGGGAAGAGACCCAGTACTTC. It codes for CASSFGLAGEETQYF. J is TRBJ2-5 and V is TRBV19; the match to TRBD2 covers 13 bases. The length of the CDR3 is 15 residues. The J segment lost 3 bases and the V segment lost 5 bases, leaving 3 bases of the junction unmatched. Germline lookup yields CDR1 LNHDA and CDR2 SQIVND (reference sequence).

The chain links TRBV19 to TRBJ1-5; D uncertain. The CDR3 has 15 amino acids. Germline V gene lookup returns CDR1 LNHDA and CDR2 SQIVND (reference sequence). Trimming shortened V by 4 bases and J by 1 base, and 11 bases separated the two germline ends. CDR3 DNA: TGTGCCAGTAGTACTACTAGTATGAGCAATCAGCCCCAGCATTTT. Translating gives CASSTTSMSNQPQHF.

The chain joins TRBV5-1 to TRBJ2-2; no clear D. The germline V gene has CDR1 SGHRS and CDR2 YFSETQ. The CDR3 contains 15 residues. The V gene lost 0 bases and the J gene lost 5 bases, with 11 bases spanning the gap. The CDR3 bases are TGCGCCAGCAGCTTGGAGCAGGCTATAACCGGGGAGCTGTTTTTT. Residues: CASSLEQAITGELFF.

This clonotype showed up just a few times. This chain links TRBV4-3 with TRBJ2-4, with D perhaps matching TRBD2 (6 bases). CDR3 length: 17 residues. The V and J ends lost 1 base and 7 bases respectively, with 20 bases between them. Germline values: CDR1 LGHNA, CDR2 YSLEER. The CDR3 DNA is TGCGCCAGCAGCCAAGTTAATCGGGGGAGCGACTGGAACATTCAGTACTTC. This translates into CASSQVNRGSDWNIQYF.

This chain connects TRBV3-1 to TRBJ1-2; D ambiguous. Trimming cost V 4 bases and J 7 bases, with 13 bases left between them. CDR1 is LGHDT and CDR2 is YNNKEL in the germline V gene (reference sequence). The CDR3 sequence is 13 residues long. The CDR3 DNA sequence: TGTGCCAGCAGCCGCCAGGAACGACGTGGCTACACCTTC. This translates into CASSRQERRGYTF.

This chain links TRBV9 with TRBJ1-3, with D hard to call. V was clipped by 2 bases and J by 4 bases, with 4 bases between them. Per germline, CDR1 SGDLS and CDR2 YYNGEE. The CDR3 is 12 amino acids. CDR3 amino acids: CASSVAGNTIYF. The CDR3 nucleotides are TGTGCCAGCAGCGTTGCCGGAAACACCATATATTTT. Full variable domain (remainder filled in from reference TRBV9 and TRBJ1-3): DSGVTQTPKHLITATGQRVTLRCSPRSGDLSVYWYQQSLDQGLQFLIQYYNGEERAKGNILERFSAQQFPDLHSELNLSSLELGDSALYFCASSVAGNTIYFGEGSWLTVV.

This clonotype occurred a few times. The chain joins TRBV4-3 to TRBJ1-1, with D maybe TRBD1 (5 bases). Trimming shortened V by 0 bases and J by 0 bases, and 8 bases separated the two germline ends. This CDR3 has 15 residues. Germline values: CDR1 LGHNA, CDR2 YSLEER. The CDR3 here is CASSQDYRMNTEAFF. CDR3 sequence (DNA): TGCGCCAGCAGCCAAGACTACAGGATGAACACTGAAGCTTTCTTT.

This clonotype was seen more than once but under ten times. This chain links TRBV29-1 with TRBJ2-1, with 10 bases lining up with TRBD2. The V segment lost 6 bases and the J segment 4 bases; nucleotides outside the gene matches: 12. The CDR3 has 16 amino acids. Germline assignment: CDR1 SQVTM and CDR2 ANQGSEA. The CDR3 sequence: CSVVLAGRLVYNEQFF. As DNA, the CDR3 is TGCAGCGTCGTACTAGCGGGGAGGCTTGTTTACAATGAGCAGTTCTTC.

This chain links TRBV2 with TRBJ2-2; 8 nucleotides match TRBD2. Germline V gene data show CDR1 as SNHLY and CDR2 as FYNNEI. The trim removed 11 bases at V and 2 bases at J, leaving 10 bases unmatched. The CDR3 length is 15 residues. The CDR3 spells CAVPRRGANTGELFF. CDR3 DNA: TGTGCCGTACCAAGGCGGGGGGCTAACACCGGGGAGCTGTTTTTT.

This clonotype was observed a few times. V gene TRBV6-6 combines with J gene TRBJ2-5; possibly TRBD2 for D (6 bases). The ends were cut back, 4 bases at V and 5 bases at J, with 23 bases in the middle. The germline gives CDR1 MNHNY, CDR2 SVGAGI (reference sequence). The CDR3 runs 17 residues. CDR3 loop: CASSSKPTGLGDETQYF. As DNA, the CDR3 is TGTGCCAGCAGTTCCAAGCCAACGGGACTCGGGGATGAGACCCAGTACTTC.

About this clonotype itself: The junction shows a germline mismatch at one end, possibly a read error. V is TRBV7-9 and J is TRBJ1-1; no definite D call. There are 11 residues in the CDR3. Looked up from germline, CDR1 is SEHNR and CDR2 is FQNEAQ (reference sequence). The CDR3 DNA reads as TGTGCCAGCAGCGTAGCTCCTGAAGCTTTCTTT. It encodes CASSVAPEAFF.

J is TRBJ1-1 and V is TRBV12-3 or TRBV12-4, with TRBD1 as a possible D gene (6 bases). V shed 7 bases and J shed 0 bases, with 15 bases lying between them. The CDR3 has 15 residues. The DNA for the CDR3 is TGTGCCAGCAATGATCCCGGGACACTGAACACTGAAGCTTTCTTT. Translating it yields CASNDPGTLNTEAFF.

This clonotype was detected many times. V is TRBV5-8 and J is TRBJ1-2; tentative D call: TRBD1 (5 bases). The germline V and J ends were trimmed by 5 bases and 2 bases, with 10 bases remaining between them. Germline CDR1 reads SGHTS; CDR2 reads YDEGEE. The CDR3 contains 13 residues. The CDR3 sequence: CASSLDSNYGYTF. CDR3 nucleotides: TGTGCCAGCAGTCTAGACAGCAACTATGGCTACACCTTC.

The sample holds a few counts of this clonotype. The chain is built from TRBV4-2 and TRBJ1-6, with TRBD1 matching 7 bases. The CDR3 runs to 15 residues. V shed 0 bases and J 10 bases; nucleotides not matched to a gene: 6. The V gene's germline CDR1 is LGHNA and CDR2 YNFKEQ. CDR3 sequence reads: CASSQDRQGGSPLHF. In DNA, the CDR3 is TGTGCCAGCAGCCAAGACCGGCAGGGGGGATCACCCCTCCACTTT.

This clonotype was observed at least ten times. This chain links TRBV7-2 with TRBJ2-3; either TRBD1 or TRBD2 may fit D (5 bases each). Trimming shortened V by 4 bases and J by 0 bases, and 11 bases separated the two germline ends. CDR3 length: 15 amino acids. Germline V gives CDR1 SGHTA, CDR2 FQGNSA. The CDR3 sequence: CASSSARGSTDTQYF. CDR3 bases: TGTGCCAGCAGCTCAGCGAGGGGAAGCACAGATACGCAGTATTTT.